The source of this T cell receptor (beta chain) is a study of cytomegalovirus exposure and HLA in healthy donors. V gave up 8 bases and J gave up 4 bases; unmatched junction bases: 10. The CDR3 contains 14 residues. From germline, CDR1 is SQVTM and CDR2 ANQGSEA. PCR employed 60 Vbeta and 13 Jbeta primers. This table comes from immunoSEQ multiplex PCR, and its TCRdb copy is limited to in-frame clones, with some not included. The sample has 100,000 to 150,000 clones, over 60% seen once. The chain recombines TRBV29-1 with TRBJ2-3, with 9 bases fitting TRBD1. Sequencing was done on a sample of PBMCs. The TCR sequence derives from a human donor in good health. The CDR3 DNA reads TGCAGCATATCGTCGGACAGGGGACCAGATACGCAGTATTTT. Encoded protein: CSISSDRGPDTQYF.